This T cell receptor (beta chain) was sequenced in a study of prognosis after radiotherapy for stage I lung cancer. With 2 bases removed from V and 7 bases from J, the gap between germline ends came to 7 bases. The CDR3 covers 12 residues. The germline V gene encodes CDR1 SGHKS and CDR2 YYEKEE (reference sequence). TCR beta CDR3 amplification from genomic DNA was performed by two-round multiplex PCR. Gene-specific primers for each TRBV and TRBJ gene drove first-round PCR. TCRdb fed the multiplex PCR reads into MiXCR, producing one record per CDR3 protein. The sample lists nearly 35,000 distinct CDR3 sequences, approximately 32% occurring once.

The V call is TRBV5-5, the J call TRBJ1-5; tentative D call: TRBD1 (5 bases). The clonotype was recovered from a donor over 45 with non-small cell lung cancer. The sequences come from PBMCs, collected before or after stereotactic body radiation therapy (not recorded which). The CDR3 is CASSFGGQPQHF. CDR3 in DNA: TGTGCCAGCAGCTTTGGGGGGCAGCCCCAGCATTTT.